This T cell receptor beta chain stems from a study of cytomegalovirus exposure and HLA in healthy donors. Study-level findings and limits: Trimming of TCR beta V- and J-genes showed a link, identified in a later analysis, to a missense DCLRE1C variant.

This clone occurred once. Its antigen is not known. PCR used 60 Vbeta primers and 13 Jbeta primers. Some clones are missing from TCRdb's copy, which holds only in-frame ones; the method was immunoSEQ multiplex PCR. This repertoire shows some 120,000 clones, 80% found once; its top ten account for less than 3%. This CDR3 is 14 amino acids long. The V end lost 3 bases, the J end lost 6 bases, and 11 bases lay between the germline ends. Germline assignment: CDR1 MNHEY and CDR2 SMNVEV (reference sequence). This chain links TRBV27 with TRBJ2-2; weak D call: TRBD1 (6 bases). The sequence was obtained from a man younger than 45 in good health and CMV-seronegative. The sample comprised PBMCs. The CDR3 nucleotides are TGTGCCAGCAGTTTGGGGACACTCGCCGGGGAGCTGTTTTTT. Translating gives CASSLGTLAGELFF.